A single TCR beta chain is shown here with its context. The data were obtained in a study of blood T cell repertoires in COVID-19. Study background: Spain, Italy and the United States supplied samples that represented acute and convalescent COVID-19. Nucleic acid was either cDNA or gDNA, and it came from T cells, B-cell-depleted T cells, or PBMCs.

In the authors' methods: The assay estimated nucleated cells by amplifying reference gene primers. Only in-frame clones appear in the TCRdb table, and some are missing; sequencing was by immunoSEQ multiplex PCR. The DNA gave D and trimming, while V, J and clone size come from that table. The data contain about 100,000 clones, roughly 79% of them singletons. The sequenced sample was peripheral blood. The sequence came from a man in his sixties or seventies with active or convalescent COVID-19.

The CDR3 region has the DNA TGTGCCACCAGTGATTTGGCCTCCGGACTAGCGGGAGAAGGTGAGCAGTTCTTC. This sequence encodes CATSDLASGLAGEGEQFF. The chain has TRBV24-1 and TRBJ2-1, with 13 nucleotides matching TRBD2. Germline loops: CDR1 KGHDR, CDR2 SFDVKD. J gave up 9 bases and V 0 bases, and 10 bases lay outside the gene matches. The CDR3 runs to 18 residues.